This TCR beta chain was identified in a study of shared clonotypes between healthy human individuals. Whole-study context: The study used three CD4 naive, three CD4 memory, two CD8 naive and one CD8 memory plate per donor.

The method was immunoSEQ multiplex PCR; TCRdb's version includes in-frame clones alone and lacks a portion of them. The table lists hundreds of thousands of clones, 74% of them singletons, with under 13% in the top ten. Germline V CDR1 and CDR2: MNHNS, SASEGT. V was shortened by 1 base and J by 8 bases, with 14 bases between the two germline ends. This CDR3 has 14 residues. This TCR was sampled from a man aged 25-45 years in good health. Material for sequencing was memory CD4+ T cells sorted from blood. This sample's subset: CD45RA-negative fraction. The chain links TRBV6-1 to TRBJ1-2; perhaps TRBD1 as D (6 bases). This CDR3 is CASSEVTGSGGYTF. DNA of the CDR3: TGTGCCAGCAGTGAAGTGACAGGTTCGGGGGGCTACACCTTC.